These 10 T cell receptor beta chains came from one sample sequenced in a study of early T cells in non-severe SARS-CoV-2 infection. A single record per CDR3 protein comes from TCRdb applying MiXCR to the 5' RACE reads. Of around 30,000 distinct CDR3 sequences in the sample, 5.6% were seen once. The sample comprised whole blood. The source is an adult who was a healthcare worker with PCR-confirmed SARS-CoV-2 infection or an uninfected control (not recorded which).

This clonotype was seen many times. The chain combines TRBV2 with TRBJ2-1; 8 nucleotides line up with TRBD2. This CDR3 contains 14 residues. From germline, CDR1 is SNHLY and CDR2 FYNNEI. Trimming removed 8 bases from V and 0 bases from J; junction bases left unmatched: 3. Here the CDR3 reads CASRSGSSYNEQFF. Here the CDR3 DNA reads TGTGCCAGCCGGAGCGGGAGCTCCTACAATGAGCAGTTCTTC.

This clonotype occurred many times. The rearrangement joins TRBV7-6 to TRBJ1-2; 8 bases agree with TRBD1. Per germline, CDR1 SGHVS and CDR2 FNYEAQ. The CDR3 loop spans 13 amino acids. V dropped 5 bases and J dropped 6; count of bases not matched to a gene: 5. This CDR3 reads CASSMTGVDGYTF. CDR3 bases: TGTGCCAGCAGCATGACAGGGGTTGATGGCTACACCTTC.

This clonotype came up a few times. The V and J genes are TRBV10-2 and TRBJ2-7, with D possibly TRBD2 on 5 matching bases. V lost 0 bases, J lost 7 bases, and 10 bases lay in between. This CDR3 contains 13 residues. The germline V gene has CDR1 WSHSY and CDR2 SAAADI. CDR3 bases: TGCGCCAGCAGTGAGTCCGGACTGGGGGAGCAGTACTTC. This codes for CASSESGLGEQYF.

This clonotype turned up a few times. The DNA for the CDR3 is TGTGCCAGCAGCCAAGCTGGGACGTTACAAGAGACCCAGTACTTC. It translates to CASSQAGTLQETQYF. The chain uses TRBV3-1 and TRBJ2-5, with D tentatively TRBD1 or TRBD2 (5 bases each). The germline V and J ends were trimmed by 1 base and 2 bases, with 11 bases remaining between them. CDR3 length: 15 amino acids. CDR1 is LGHDT, CDR2 YNNKEL, per germline (reference sequence).

This clonotype has a handful of counts. The V and J genes are TRBV14 and TRBJ2-7; TRBD1 might be the D (5 bases). Germline V gene lookup returns CDR1 SGHDN and CDR2 FVKESK. There are 14 residues in the CDR3. Trimming pared 11 bases from V and 2 bases from J, leaving 19 bases between. The CDR3 sequence is CASSPGLNTYEQYF. DNA for the CDR3: TGTGCCTCTAGTCCAGGGCTTAATACCTACGAGCAGTACTTC.

CDR3 sequence reads: CASSSGPQETQYF. The CDR3 nucleotides are TGTGCCAGCAGCTCCGGGCCCCAAGAGACCCAGTACTTC. V usage is TRBV6-6 and J usage is TRBJ2-5; unclear D gene. CDR3 size: 13 residues. V was shortened by 6 bases and J by 1 base, with 9 bases between the two germline ends. From germline, CDR1 is MNHNY and CDR2 SVGAGI (reference sequence).

This clonotype has ten or more counts. The V and J genes are TRBV15 and TRBJ2-3, with a weak D call TRBD2 (5 bases). The V end lost 1 base, the J end lost 0 bases, and 11 bases lay between the germline ends. Germline loops: CDR1 LNHNV, CDR2 YYDKDF (reference sequence). The CDR3 runs to 16 residues. The CDR3 bases are TGTGCCACCAGCAGAGGTGAGAGGGCCAGCACAGATACGCAGTATTTT. Amino acids: CATSRGERASTDTQYF.

This clonotype was seen many times. This chain connects TRBV7-6 to TRBJ2-1; D remains ambiguous. The CDR3 consists of 16 residues. V lost 4 bases, J lost 1 base, and 14 bases lay in between. The germline gives CDR1 SGHVS, CDR2 FNYEAQ. CDR3 in amino acids: CASSSGPRTSYNEQFF. The CDR3 DNA sequence: TGTGCCAGCAGCTCTGGACCCAGGACGTCCTACAATGAGCAGTTCTTC.

Concerning this clonotype itself: A much larger clone is a single base away; this may be a read error. The chain employs TRBV6-6 and TRBJ2-7, with a weak D call TRBD1 (7 bases). The CDR3 loop spans 11 amino acids. Germline V gene data show CDR1 as MNHNY and CDR2 as SVGAGI (reference sequence). The DNA of the CDR3 is TGTGTCAGCAGCAGGGGGGACGAGCAGTACTTC. It codes for CVSSRGDEQYF.

This clonotype was seen only a few times. The CDR3 DNA reads as TGTGCCAGCAGTCCCCGACTAGCGGGGGGGGTAGATACGCAGTATTTT. As protein: CASSPRLAGGVDTQYF. The gene calls are TRBV27 and TRBJ2-3; the match to TRBD2 covers 14 bases. The length of the CDR3 is 16 residues. Per germline, CDR1 MNHEY and CDR2 SMNVEV (reference sequence). The ends lost 5 bases at V and 5 bases at J; junction bases unmatched: 6.